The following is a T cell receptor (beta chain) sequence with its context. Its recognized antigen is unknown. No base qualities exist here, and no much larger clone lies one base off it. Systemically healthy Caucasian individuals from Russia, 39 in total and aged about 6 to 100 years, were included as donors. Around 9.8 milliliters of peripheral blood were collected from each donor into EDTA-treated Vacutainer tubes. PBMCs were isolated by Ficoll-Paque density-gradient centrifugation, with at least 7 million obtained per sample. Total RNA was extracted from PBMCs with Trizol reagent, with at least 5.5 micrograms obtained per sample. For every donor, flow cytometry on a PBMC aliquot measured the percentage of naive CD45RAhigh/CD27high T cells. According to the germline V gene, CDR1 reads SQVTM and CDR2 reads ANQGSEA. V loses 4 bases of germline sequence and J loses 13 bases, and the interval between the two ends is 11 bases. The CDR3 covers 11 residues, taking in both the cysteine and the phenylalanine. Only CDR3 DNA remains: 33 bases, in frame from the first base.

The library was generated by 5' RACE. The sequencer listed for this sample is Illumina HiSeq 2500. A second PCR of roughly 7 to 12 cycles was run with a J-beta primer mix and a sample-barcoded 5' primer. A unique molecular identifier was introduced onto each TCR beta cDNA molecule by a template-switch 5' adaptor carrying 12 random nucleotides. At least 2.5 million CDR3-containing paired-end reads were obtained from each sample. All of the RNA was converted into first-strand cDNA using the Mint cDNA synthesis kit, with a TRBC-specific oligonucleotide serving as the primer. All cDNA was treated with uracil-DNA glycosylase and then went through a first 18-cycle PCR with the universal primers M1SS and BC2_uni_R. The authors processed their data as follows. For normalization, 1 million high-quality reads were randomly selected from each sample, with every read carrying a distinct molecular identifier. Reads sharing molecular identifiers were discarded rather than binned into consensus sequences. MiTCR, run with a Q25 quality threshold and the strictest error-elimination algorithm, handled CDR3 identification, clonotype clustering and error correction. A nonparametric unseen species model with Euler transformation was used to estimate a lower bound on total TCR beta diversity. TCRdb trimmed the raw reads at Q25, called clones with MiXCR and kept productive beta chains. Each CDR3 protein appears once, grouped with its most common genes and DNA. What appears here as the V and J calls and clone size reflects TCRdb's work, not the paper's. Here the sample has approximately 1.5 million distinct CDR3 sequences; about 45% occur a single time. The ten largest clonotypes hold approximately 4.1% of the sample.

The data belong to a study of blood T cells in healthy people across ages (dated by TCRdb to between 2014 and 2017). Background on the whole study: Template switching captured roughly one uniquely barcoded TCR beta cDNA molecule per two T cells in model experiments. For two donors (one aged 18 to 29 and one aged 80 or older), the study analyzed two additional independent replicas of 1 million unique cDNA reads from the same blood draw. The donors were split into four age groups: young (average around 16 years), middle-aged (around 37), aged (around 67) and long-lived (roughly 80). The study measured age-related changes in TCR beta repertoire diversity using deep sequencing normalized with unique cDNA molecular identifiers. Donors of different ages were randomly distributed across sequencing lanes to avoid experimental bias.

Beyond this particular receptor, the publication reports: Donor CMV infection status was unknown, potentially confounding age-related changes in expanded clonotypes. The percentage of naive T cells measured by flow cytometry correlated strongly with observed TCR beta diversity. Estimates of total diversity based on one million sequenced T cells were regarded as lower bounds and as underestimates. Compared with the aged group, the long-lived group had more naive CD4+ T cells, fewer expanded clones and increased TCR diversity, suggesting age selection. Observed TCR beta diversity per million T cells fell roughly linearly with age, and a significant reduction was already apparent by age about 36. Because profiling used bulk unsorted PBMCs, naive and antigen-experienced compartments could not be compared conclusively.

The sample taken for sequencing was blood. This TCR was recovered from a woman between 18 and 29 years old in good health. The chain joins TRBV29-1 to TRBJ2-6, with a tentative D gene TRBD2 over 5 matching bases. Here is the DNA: TGCAGCGTTGTATCGGGGTTAGTCCTGACTTTC. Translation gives CSVVSGLVLTF.